These 11 T cell receptor beta chains originate from one sample sequenced in a study of vaccination and CD4 T cells after COVID-19. These TCRs' antigens remain unknown. The Oncomine TCR Beta short-read assay sequenced DNA from cultured CD4+ T cells. TCRdb called the PCR reads again in MiXCR, with one record for every CDR3 protein. The sample lists 5,000 to 6,000 distinct CDR3 sequences, over 45% seen once, with less than 65% in the top ten. Specified treatment: roughly ten-day PBMC culture with coronavirus spike peptide pools or control peptides (ViraFEST assay). Sequencing input: CD4+ T cells from blood, cultured in vitro. All receptors derive from a human donor who had recovered from COVID-19.

This chain uses TRBV6-2 or TRBV6-3 with TRBJ1-5; 8 bases are shared with TRBD1. This CDR3 is 15 amino acids long. With V trimmed by 7 bases and J by 1 base, 6 bases remained unmatched. The germline gives CDR1 MNHEY, CDR2 SVGEGT. The CDR3 sequence is CASTPRGQSNQPQHF. The CDR3 nucleotides read TGTGCCAGCACACCCAGGGGGCAGAGCAATCAGCCCCAGCATTTT.

The chain employs TRBV6-1 and TRBJ1-2, with a possible D match to TRBD1 (5 bases). V lost 4 bases and J lost 4, with 7 bases in between. This CDR3 contains 12 residues. Germline values: CDR1 MNHNS, CDR2 SASEGT. The DNA of the CDR3 is TGTGCCAGCAGTGGGGACTCCTATGGCTACACCTTC. Translated, it gives CASSGDSYGYTF.

The table lists this clonotype with a few counts. The chain recombines TRBV6-5 with TRBJ1-1; D gene uncertain. The germline gives CDR1 MNHEY, CDR2 SVGAGI. This CDR3 contains 17 residues. V dropped 2 bases and J dropped 5 bases, with 21 bases sitting between them. The CDR3 reads CASSYGPPGVSRTEAFF. CDR3 nucleotide sequence: TGTGCCAGCAGTTACGGACCTCCCGGGGTGAGTCGGACTGAAGCTTTCTTT.

This clonotype was found once. The rearrangement links TRBV6-5 to TRBJ1-1; 11 bases are shared with TRBD1. CDR1 and CDR2 (germline): MNHEY, SVGAGI. The CDR3 consists of 16 residues. The trim removed 2 bases at V and 4 bases at J, leaving 6 bases unmatched. CDR3 nucleotide sequence: TGTGCCAGCAGTTACACCGGGACAGGGGGTTTCACTGAAGCTTTCTTT. This codes for CASSYTGTGGFTEAFF.

The chain links TRBV11-3 to TRBJ2-7, with 9 bases identical to TRBD1. The CDR3 totals 16 residues. The germline V gene encodes CDR1 SGHNT and CDR2 YENEEA. V lost 5 bases to trimming and J lost 6 bases; unmatched junction nucleotides: 14. The CDR3 region has the DNA TGTGCCAGCAGCATCGGACAGGGGTACTCCTTGGTCGAGCAGTACTTC. This gives the protein CASSIGQGYSLVEQYF.

The chain is built from TRBV4-3 and TRBJ2-6; the D is unclear. Germline V gives CDR1 LGHNA, CDR2 YSLEER. The germline V and J ends were trimmed by 1 base and 0 bases, with 13 bases remaining between them. There are 18 residues in the CDR3. The CDR3 region is CASSQGRSLVSGANVLTF. In DNA form, the CDR3 reads TGCGCCAGCAGCCAAGGCCGGTCCTTGGTCTCTGGGGCCAACGTCCTGACTTTC.

Details on this clonotype: The DNA is omitted, as the CDR3 cannot be located on it reliably, and the CDR3 follows TCRdb's listing. The genes are TRBV7-9 and TRBJ2-2; the table's D call, TRBD2, was not checked against the DNA. Germline lookup yields CDR1 SEHNR and CDR2 FQNEAQ (reference sequence). Both ends counted, the CDR3 spans 15 residues. The CDR3 region is CASSFGTPQPGSCFF.

The chain couples TRBV20-1 to TRBJ1-1, with TRBD1 matching over 7 bases. This CDR3 spans 15 amino acids. Trimming cost V 7 bases and J 1 base; bases outside gene matches: 12. CDR1 is DFQATT, CDR2 SNEGSKA, per germline (reference sequence). CDR3 nucleotide sequence: TGCAGTGGTCTGTGGACCTCAGGGGGGAACACTGAAGCTTTCTTT. Protein product: CSGLWTSGGNTEAFF.

The rearrangement joins TRBV6-1 to TRBJ1-4; unclear D gene. Trimming took off 6 bases at V and 3 bases at J, with 14 bases between the two ends. CDR3 length: 15 residues. Germline V gene sequence: CDR1 MNHNS, CDR2 SASEGT. This chain's CDR3 is CASSPGGVSNEKLFF. CDR3 DNA: TGTGCCAGCAGCCCCGGTGGAGTATCTAATGAAAAACTGTTTTTT.

This chain uses TRBV2 with TRBJ1-2; no reliable D call. Germline V CDR1 and CDR2: SNHLY, FYNNEI. The CDR3 contains 14 residues. V was clipped by 8 bases and J by 4 bases, with 17 bases between them. The CDR3 is CASPRTGTLYGYTF. CDR3 bases: TGTGCCAGCCCGAGGACCGGTACACTCTATGGCTACACCTTC.

This clonotype has only a few counts. The chain uses TRBV7-2 and TRBJ2-3, with TRBD2 matching over 11 bases. The germline gives CDR1 SGHTA, CDR2 FQGNSA. This CDR3 region has 16 residues. J lost 3 bases, V lost 2 bases, and 4 bases had no gene match. The CDR3, as DNA: TGTGCCAGCAGCTTAAATAGCGGGGGGGCAACAGATACGCAGTATTTT. Translation gives CASSLNSGGATDTQYF.